These 21 T cell receptor beta chains were sequenced from one sample in a study of cytomegalovirus exposure and HLA in healthy donors. PCR employed 60 Vbeta and 13 Jbeta primers. Sequencing was performed with immunoSEQ multiplex PCR; in TCRdb, only in-frame clones are kept and a portion is missing. Among approximately 160,000 clones listed, 75% to 80% were seen once. Source material: PBMCs. Receptors originate from a male donor in good health and CMV-seronegative.

V and J are TRBV30 and TRBJ2-5; 13 nucleotides align to TRBD2. The closer fit of TRBJ2-7 to the DNA end suggests the J call may be wrong. Germline assignment: CDR1 GTSNPN and CDR2 SVGIG (reference sequence). The CDR3 has 15 amino acids. CDR3 sequence: CAWSPPGLAGNEQYF. The CDR3 DNA follows: TGTGCCTGGAGTCCCCCGGGACTAGCGGGAAACGAGCAGTACTTC.

The chain couples TRBV9 to TRBJ2-7; TRBD1 matches 9 bases. This CDR3 spans 17 amino acids. The junction had 12 bases not matched to a gene; V was cut back by 0 bases and J by 5 bases. CDR1 and CDR2 from the germline V gene are SGDLS and YYNGEE. The CDR3 region is CASSVAPTGGIQDEQYF. The CDR3 region has the DNA TGTGCCAGCAGCGTAGCTCCCACAGGGGGCATTCAGGACGAGCAGTACTTC.

The CDR3 reads CASIYQGGGTEAFF. CDR3 DNA: TGTGCCAGTATTTACCAGGGCGGGGGCACTGAAGCTTTCTTT. V gene TRBV19 combines with J gene TRBJ1-1; D is perhaps TRBD1 (5 bases). V lost 7 bases to trimming and J lost 4 bases, with 16 bases between them. The CDR3 covers 14 residues. The germline gives CDR1 LNHDA, CDR2 SQIVND (reference sequence).

CDR3 nucleotide sequence: TGTGCCTGGAGTGTACAGGGGGCCTATGGCTACACCTTC. This codes for CAWSVQGAYGYTF. The V call is TRBV30, the J call TRBJ1-2, with 9 positions matching TRBD1. The germline gives CDR1 GTSNPN, CDR2 SVGIG (reference sequence). The CDR3 spans 13 residues. J was trimmed by 4 bases and V by 0 bases; bases with no gene match: 0.

This chain's CDR3 is CASSEFRRSSYEQYF. Written as DNA, the CDR3 is TGTGCCAGCAGTGAATTCAGGAGGAGCTCCTACGAGCAGTACTTC. This chain uses TRBV6-1 with TRBJ2-7, with D maybe TRBD2 (5 bases). This CDR3 comprises 15 residues. Germline CDR1 reads MNHNS; CDR2 reads SASEGT. Trimming left V 2 bases short and J 0 bases short, with 11 bases between.

This clone was counted a single time. The chain carries TRBV7-3 and TRBJ1-1, with 9 bases matching TRBD1. Germline loops: CDR1 SGHTA, CDR2 FQGTGA. Losses at the gene ends were 5 bases for V and 9 bases for J; bases not matched to a gene: 7. The CDR3 totals 13 residues. CDR3 sequence reads: CASSAIQGAKAFF. In DNA form, the CDR3 reads TGTGCCAGCAGCGCCATACAGGGGGCGAAAGCTTTCTTT.

The chain couples TRBV4-1 to TRBJ2-1; D is undetermined. V gave up 1 base and J gave up 1 base, with 11 bases separating them. The CDR3 consists of 16 residues. Germline V gives CDR1 MGHRA, CDR2 YSYEKL. The DNA for the CDR3 is TGCGCCAGCAGCCAAGTGGATCTAGTATCCTACAATGAGCAGTTCTTC. It specifies CASSQVDLVSYNEQFF.

The chain joins TRBV7-2 to TRBJ2-1; TRBD1 is a possible D gene (7 bases). The germline gives CDR1 SGHTA, CDR2 FQGNSA. The CDR3 is 17 residues long. Trimming stripped 3 bases from V and 1 base from J, with 16 bases between. CDR3 loop: CASSFKGALASYNEQFF. The CDR3, as DNA: TGTGCCAGCAGCTTTAAGGGGGCACTAGCTTCCTACAATGAGCAGTTCTTC.

V usage is TRBV29-1 and J usage is TRBJ2-3; the D gene is possibly TRBD1 (6 bases). The CDR3 covers 14 residues. V was trimmed by 7 bases and J by 5 bases, leaving 19 bases between them. Germline V gene lookup returns CDR1 SQVTM and CDR2 ANQGSEA. CDR3 sequence (DNA): TGCAGCGCTTGCGGGCACCGAGGGGGAGATACGCAGTATTTT. It translates to CSACGHRGGDTQYF.

The V and J genes are TRBV12-1 and TRBJ1-6. TRBV12-1 is annotated as a pseudogene. The CDR3 totals 16 residues. The DNA of the CDR3 is TGTGCCAGCAGCCTTGAGAGGGGACTTTCAGATTCACCCCTCCACTTT. It yields the protein CASSLERGLSDSPLHF.

The sample holds one count of this clone. Here the CDR3 reads CASSTAPEHQISGNTIYF. In DNA, the CDR3 is TGTGCCAGCAGCACAGCACCCGAACACCAAATCTCTGGAAACACCATATATTTT. The chain recombines TRBV5-8 with TRBJ1-3; D remains ambiguous. CDR1 SGHTS and CDR2 YDEGEE come from the germline V gene. CDR3 length: 18 residues. With 4 bases removed from V and 0 bases from J, the gap between germline ends came to 20 bases.

The chain carries TRBV30 and TRBJ2-3; D is perhaps TRBD2 (6 bases). The CDR3 consists of 16 residues. Germline lookup yields CDR1 GTSNPN and CDR2 SVGIG (reference sequence). Trimming took off 2 bases at V and 0 bases at J, with 15 bases between the two ends. CDR3 protein: CAWSSGVLASTDTQYF. CDR3 coding DNA: TGTGCCTGGAGTTCGGGAGTGCTAGCTAGCACAGATACGCAGTATTTT.

This clone came up a few times. This chain joins TRBV25-1 and TRBJ2-1; maybe TRBD1 (5 bases). Between the trimmed V and J ends, which lost 3 bases and 3 bases, there was a span of 9 bases. Germline CDR1 reads MGHDK; CDR2 reads SYGVNS. The CDR3 extends over 14 amino acids. The CDR3 DNA reads TGTGCCAGCAGTGATAGGGGTAACTACAATGAGCAGTTCTTC. Amino acid sequence: CASSDRGNYNEQFF.

This chain links TRBV19 with TRBJ2-3; 8 positions match TRBD1. There are 15 residues in the CDR3. Germline V gene data show CDR1 as LNHDA and CDR2 as SQIVND (reference sequence). The J segment lost 2 bases and the V segment lost 4 bases, leaving 5 bases of the junction unmatched. The CDR3 region is CASSRQGIYTDTQYF. Written as DNA, the CDR3 is TGTGCCAGTAGTAGACAGGGGATCTACACAGATACGCAGTATTTT.

On this clone itself: This sample also contains other DNA sequences that code for the same CDR3. The J gene is TRBJ1-5, the V gene TRBV18, with TRBD1 matching over 7 bases. Germline CDR1 reads KGHSH; CDR2 reads LQKENI. Unmatched junction bases numbered 0, after V lost 3 bases and J lost 4 bases. The CDR3 has 13 residues. The CDR3 loop is CASSPDRNQPQHF. The CDR3 nucleotides are TGTGCCAGCTCACCGGACAGGAATCAGCCCCAGCATTTT.

This chain joins TRBV6-5 and TRBJ1-1; 9 bases map to TRBD1. In germline, CDR1 is MNHEY, CDR2 SVGAGI. The trim removed 5 bases at V and 10 bases at J, leaving 11 bases unmatched. This CDR3 has 14 amino acids. The chain's CDR3 is CASSDAGDRARAFF. The CDR3 coding sequence is TGTGCCAGCAGTGACGCAGGGGACAGGGCGAGAGCTTTCTTT.

The chain has TRBV6-6 and TRBJ1-3; a weak D match, TRBD1 (6 bases). Trimming removed 5 bases at V and 3 bases at J, with 11 bases between. This CDR3 has 14 residues. From germline, CDR1 is MNHNY and CDR2 SVGAGI (reference sequence). CDR3: CASSTGGYGNTIYF. The CDR3 DNA sequence: TGTGCCAGCAGTACGGGGGGCTATGGAAACACCATATATTTT.

The chain links TRBV28 to TRBJ1-5; TRBD1 might be the D (6 bases). From germline, CDR1 is MDHEN and CDR2 SYDVKM. The CDR3 covers 16 residues. Trimming stripped 3 bases from V and 1 base from J, with 13 bases between. The CDR3 region is CASSLVQGMSNQPQHF. The CDR3 nucleotides are TGTGCCAGCAGTTTGGTCCAGGGGATGAGCAATCAGCCCCAGCATTTT.

This clone was observed a few times. This sequence joins TRBV7-2 and TRBJ2-3, with a possible D match to TRBD2 (5 bases). The V gene lost 5 bases and the J gene lost 1 base, with 16 bases spanning the gap. There are 16 residues in the CDR3. Per germline, CDR1 SGHTA and CDR2 FQGNSA. The DNA of the CDR3 is TGTGCCAGCAGCCGGGGAGCCCGGCGGGGCACAGATACGCAGTATTTT. Protein product: CASSRGARRGTDTQYF.

The chain uses TRBV5-5 and TRBJ2-3; the match to TRBD1 covers 9 bases. J gave up 4 bases and V 4 bases, and 7 bases lay outside the gene matches. Germline loops: CDR1 SGHKS, CDR2 YYEKEE (reference sequence). CDR3 length equals 15 residues. CDR3 in amino acids: CASSLSGTGSDTQYF. Written as DNA, the CDR3 is TGTGCCAGCAGCCTCTCCGGGACAGGGTCAGATACGCAGTATTTT.

V gene TRBV7-9 combines with J gene TRBJ2-2; TRBD1 might be the D (5 bases). The V and J ends lost 6 bases and 1 base respectively, with 9 bases between them. CDR3 length: 14 residues. CDR1 and CDR2 (germline): SEHNR, FQNEAQ (reference sequence). CDR3 nucleotide sequence: TGTGCCAGCAGACCCCAGGGGAACACCGGGGAGCTGTTTTTT. The encoded protein is CASRPQGNTGELFF.